The 20 T cell receptor beta chains in this list originate from one sample, sequenced in a study of blood T cell repertoires in COVID-19. TCRdb keeps only in-frame clones here, not all; method: immunoSEQ multiplex PCR. Counted here are 150,000 to 200,000 clones, 82% occurring once; the ten biggest clones make up approximately 8.1%. The sequenced sample was peripheral blood. These receptors originate from a woman aged 55-70 years with COVID-19, enrolled during active disease.

The chain employs TRBV7-9 and TRBJ1-3; TRBD1 aligns across 9 bases. The V gene end was trimmed by 5 bases and the J gene end by 3 bases; junction bases not matched to a gene: 5. Germline lookup yields CDR1 SEHNR and CDR2 FQNEAQ (reference sequence). The CDR3 extends over 15 amino acids. The CDR3 here is CASSPAGQGGNTIYF. In nucleotides, the CDR3 is TGTGCCAGCAGCCCAGCGGGACAGGGTGGAAACACCATATATTTT.

The chain has TRBV6-2 or TRBV6-3 and TRBJ1-5; 7 nucleotides align to TRBD1. V lost 6 bases and J lost 7; bases outside the gene matches: 9. Germline V gives CDR1 MNHEY, CDR2 SVGEGT. The CDR3 loop spans 14 amino acids. The CDR3 loop is CASRYTGADQPQHF. The DNA of the CDR3 is TGTGCCAGCAGGTACACAGGGGCCGACCAGCCCCAGCATTTT.

The chain joins TRBV28 to TRBJ1-6; D unclear. The germline CDR1 and CDR2 sequences are MDHEN and SYDVKM. V was pared by 3 bases and J by 6 bases, with 3 bases between. The CDR3 length is 12 residues. The CDR3 DNA reads as TGTGCCAGCAGTTTCCGTAATTCACCCCTCCACTTT. This translates into CASSFRNSPLHF.

This chain uses TRBV2 with TRBJ1-5; D call uncertain. The CDR3 is 15 residues long. The V end lost 5 bases, the J end lost 0 bases, and 11 bases lay between the germline ends. CDR1 and CDR2 from the germline V gene are SNHLY and FYNNEI. This CDR3 is CASSRLGYSNQPQHF. CDR3 DNA sequence: TGTGCCAGCAGTAGGTTGGGCTATAGCAATCAGCCCCAGCATTTT.

The CDR3 DNA reads as TGTGCCAGCAGCGGCACTGGGGGGGAGCAGTACTTC. It yields the protein CASSGTGGEQYF. The V and J genes are TRBV5-6 and TRBJ2-7; maybe TRBD2 (6 bases). This CDR3 region has 12 residues. V lost 4 bases, J lost 7 bases, and 12 bases lay in between. The germline gives CDR1 SGHDT, CDR2 YYEEEE.

V gene TRBV5-1 combines with J gene TRBJ2-5; 7 nucleotides agree with TRBD1. Germline loops: CDR1 SGHRS, CDR2 YFSETQ. This CDR3 spans 15 amino acids. The J segment lost 1 base and the V segment lost 0 bases, leaving 3 bases of the junction unmatched. The CDR3 region has the DNA TGCGCCAGCAGCTTGGGGACAGGTTTCCAAGAGACCCAGTACTTC. Amino acid sequence: CASSLGTGFQETQYF.

The chain recombines TRBV5-1 with TRBJ2-1; TRBD2 aligns across 11 bases. The V gene's germline CDR1 is SGHRS and CDR2 YFSETQ. J gave up 8 bases and V 3 bases, and 10 bases lay outside the gene matches. The CDR3 loop spans 16 amino acids. DNA of the CDR3: TGCGCCAGCAGCTCATTAGCGGGAGGGCCTTGGGATGAGCAGTTCTTC. Translating it yields CASSSLAGGPWDEQFF. Supplemented by reference TRBV5-1 and TRBJ2-1, the full variable domain reads KAGVTQTPRYLIKTRGQQVTLSCSPISGHRSVSWYQQTPGQGLQFLFEYFSETQRNKGNFPGRFSGRQFSNSRSEMNVSTLELGDSALYLCASSSLAGGPWDEQFFGPGTRLTVL.

The chain joins TRBV11-2 to TRBJ1-6; maybe TRBD1 (5 bases). From germline, CDR1 is SGHAT and CDR2 FQNNGV. Deletions cut 2 bases from V and 9 bases from J, with 11 bases between. This CDR3 comprises 14 residues. CDR3 bases: TGTGCCAGCAGCTTATCAGGGAATAGTTCACCCCTCCACTTT. It translates to CASSLSGNSSPLHF. Using reference TRBV11-2 and TRBJ1-6 for the parts outside the CDR3, the full variable domain is EAGVAQSPRYKIIEKRQSVAFWCNPISGHATLYWYQQILGQGPKLLIQFQNNGVVDDSQLPKDRFSAERLKGVDSTLKIQPAKLEDSAVYLCASSLSGNSSPLHFGNGTRLTVT.

The chain links TRBV9 to TRBJ1-1; 9 bases are shared with TRBD1. The CDR3 is 17 residues long. Germline lookup yields CDR1 SGDLS and CDR2 YYNGEE. The junction had 10 bases not matched to a gene; V was cut back by 4 bases and J by 0 bases. CDR3 region: CASSPGQGSILNTEAFF. The CDR3 DNA follows: TGTGCCAGCAGCCCCGGACAGGGGTCGATATTGAACACTGAAGCTTTCTTT.

The chain recombines TRBV2 with TRBJ2-2; D ambiguous. V lost 2 bases, J lost 3 bases, and 10 bases lay in between. Germline lookup yields CDR1 SNHLY and CDR2 FYNNEI. This CDR3 is 15 amino acids long. The chain's CDR3 is CASSEMRSDTGELFF. Written as DNA, the CDR3 is TGTGCCAGCAGTGAAATGCGCTCTGACACCGGGGAGCTGTTTTTT.

The chain is built from TRBV24-1 and TRBJ2-6; a possible D gene is TRBD1 (5 bases). The CDR3 is 15 residues long. V lost 3 bases and J 4 bases, leaving 9 bases between the germline ends. Per the germline V gene, CDR1 is KGHDR and CDR2 is SFDVKD. For the CDR3, the DNA is TGTGCCACCAGTGATAGGGCAGGGGGGGCCAACGTCCTGACTTTC. Its protein product is CATSDRAGGANVLTF.

This clone was found a few times. The chain uses TRBV9 and TRBJ2-2; TRBD1 is a possible D gene (5 bases). Germline lookup yields CDR1 SGDLS and CDR2 YYNGEE. Trimming removed 0 bases at V and 7 bases at J, with 10 bases between. The CDR3 spans 14 residues. The CDR3 sequence is CASSVEWGGGELFF. DNA of the CDR3: TGTGCCAGCAGCGTAGAGTGGGGCGGCGGGGAGCTGTTTTTT.

The V gene is TRBV19, the J gene TRBJ2-7; maybe TRBD1 (5 bases). The CDR3 covers 15 residues. V shed 3 bases and J shed 6 bases, with 18 bases lying between them. Germline CDR1 is LNHDA and CDR2 is SQIVND (reference sequence). The DNA of the CDR3 is TGTGCCAGTAGTATGAAGGATCAGGGATATAGCGAGCAGTACTTC. Translating it yields CASSMKDQGYSEQYF.

This chain uses TRBV28 with TRBJ2-3, with 8 bases identical to TRBD2. V was clipped by 5 bases and J by 7 bases; unmatched bases: 11. The CDR3 covers 15 residues. CDR1 MDHEN and CDR2 SYDVKM come from the germline V gene. The CDR3 coding sequence is TGTGCCAGCAGTCAGCAGGTTGCGGGAGGCAATACGCAGTATTTT. The encoded protein is CASSQQVAGGNTQYF.

The CDR3 DNA sequence: TGTGCCAGCAGGCGGGGGGGGCTGGATGAAAAACTGTTTTTT. It translates to CASRRGGLDEKLFF. The rearrangement links TRBV6-5 to TRBJ1-4, with D possibly matching TRBD1 (6 bases). Trimming took off 6 bases at V and 6 bases at J, with 14 bases between the two ends. This CDR3 has 14 residues. Looked up from germline, CDR1 is MNHEY and CDR2 is SVGAGI.

The V and J genes are TRBV19 and TRBJ2-7, with 7 bases aligning to TRBD1. In germline, CDR1 is LNHDA, CDR2 SQIVND (reference sequence). The V segment lost 6 bases and the J segment 9 bases; nucleotides outside the gene matches: 8. The CDR3 covers 12 residues. CDR3 protein: CASRTGDMAQYF. Here the CDR3 DNA reads TGTGCCAGTAGAACAGGGGATATGGCGCAGTACTTC.

The chain links TRBV11-1 to TRBJ2-5; 7 nucleotides align to TRBD2. The V and J ends lost 1 base and 4 bases, in that order; junction bases with no gene match: 6. Germline CDR1 SGHAT, CDR2 FQDESV (reference sequence). The CDR3 is made up of 15 amino acids. CDR3 coding DNA: TGTGCCAGCAGCTTAGGGGGGGGTAGCGTAGAGACCCAGTACTTC. As protein: CASSLGGGSVETQYF. The variable domain in full, completed from reference TRBV11-1 and TRBJ2-5, reads EAEVAQSPRYKITEKSQAVAFWCDPISGHATLYWYRQILGQGPELLVQFQDESVVDDSQLPKDRFSAERLKGVDSTLKIQPAELGDSAMYLCASSLGGGSVETQYFGPGTRLLVL.

V and J are TRBV6-5 and TRBJ2-1; TRBD2 aligns across 7 bases. Germline-derived CDR1 and CDR2 are MNHEY and SVGAGI. The CDR3 is made up of 16 amino acids. V gave up 2 bases and J gave up 0 bases; unmatched junction bases: 4. CDR3 protein: CASSYGEGGSYNEQFF. For the CDR3, the DNA is TGTGCCAGCAGTTACGGGGAGGGAGGCTCCTACAATGAGCAGTTCTTC.

The rearrangement uses TRBV18 and TRBJ2-1; TRBD1 matches at 9 bases. Trimming took 6 bases from V and 8 from J; bases not matched to a gene: 8. Looked up from germline, CDR1 is KGHSH and CDR2 is LQKENI. The CDR3 extends over 14 amino acids. For the CDR3, the DNA is TGTGCCAGCTCTCAGCACAGGGGGCTAGATGAGCAGTTCTTC. Its protein is CASSQHRGLDEQFF.

This chain connects TRBV28 to TRBJ2-5; 8 positions match TRBD1. CDR1 MDHEN and CDR2 SYDVKM come from the germline V gene. This CDR3 region has 16 residues. J was trimmed by 4 bases and V by 4 bases; bases with no gene match: 11. The CDR3 DNA is TGTGCCAGCAGTTACTCCCCGACAGGGGCGGGAGAGACCCAGTACTTC. It codes for CASSYSPTGAGETQYF.